This TCR beta chain is from a study of OX40 agonist ivuxolimab in advanced cancers. Study-wide background: Previous treatment with anti-PD-1, anti-PD-L1 or anti-CTLA-4 therapy was allowed; roughly 40% had received some. General study points: CD8+ T cells showed, on average, more clonal expansion than CD4+ cells. Low normalized T-cell clonal expansion was also seen in some nonresponders. Relatively little clonal expansion, among the lowest observed, appeared in partial responders at 0.1-3.0 mg/kg.

Sequencing used immunoSEQ multiplex PCR; TCRdb keeps in-frame clones, though not all of them. The sample includes tens of thousands of clones, roughly 94% of them seen just once. About this clone: Its cognate antigen is unknown.

Sequencing was performed on CD4+ or CD8+ T cells sorted from blood, taken in a trial of the OX40 agonist ivuxolimab. This sequence originates from an adult with an advanced solid tumor such as melanoma, head and neck, liver or kidney cancer.

CDR3 protein: CASSQDRVTPTEAFF. The CDR3 bases are TGCGCCAGCAGCCAAGATAGAGTAACGCCAACTGAAGCTTTCTTT. The chain is built from TRBV4-3 and TRBJ1-1; the D is unclear. The CDR3 consists of 15 residues. CDR1 and CDR2 (germline): LGHNA, YSLEER. V lost 0 bases and J 5 bases, leaving 13 bases between the germline ends.